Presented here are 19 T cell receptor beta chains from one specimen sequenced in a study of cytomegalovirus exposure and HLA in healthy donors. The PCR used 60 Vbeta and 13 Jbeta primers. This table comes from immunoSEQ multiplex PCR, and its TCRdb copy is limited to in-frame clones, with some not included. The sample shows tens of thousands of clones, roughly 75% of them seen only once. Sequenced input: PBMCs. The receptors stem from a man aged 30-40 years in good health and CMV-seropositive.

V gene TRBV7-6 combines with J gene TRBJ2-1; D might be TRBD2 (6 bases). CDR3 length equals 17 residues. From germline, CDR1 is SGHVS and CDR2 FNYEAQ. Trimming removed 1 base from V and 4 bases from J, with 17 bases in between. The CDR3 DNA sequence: TGTGCCAGCAGCTTAGACGCCCTACGGGGGACTTACAATGAGCAGTTCTTC. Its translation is CASSLDALRGTYNEQFF.

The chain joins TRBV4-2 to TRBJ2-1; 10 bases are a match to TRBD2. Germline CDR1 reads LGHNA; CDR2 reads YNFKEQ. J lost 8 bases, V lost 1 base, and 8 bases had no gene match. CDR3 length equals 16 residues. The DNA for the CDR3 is TGTGCCAGCAGCCAAGGGGGAGCGGGGGGGCGGGATGAGCAGTTCTTC. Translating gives CASSQGGAGGRDEQFF.

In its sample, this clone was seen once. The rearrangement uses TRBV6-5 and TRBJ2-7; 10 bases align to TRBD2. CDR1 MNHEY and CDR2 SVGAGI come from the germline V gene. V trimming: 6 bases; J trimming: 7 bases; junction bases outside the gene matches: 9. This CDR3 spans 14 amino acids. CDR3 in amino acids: CASSTGLASEEQYF. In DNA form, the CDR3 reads TGTGCCAGCAGCACGGGACTAGCGAGCGAGGAGCAGTACTTC.

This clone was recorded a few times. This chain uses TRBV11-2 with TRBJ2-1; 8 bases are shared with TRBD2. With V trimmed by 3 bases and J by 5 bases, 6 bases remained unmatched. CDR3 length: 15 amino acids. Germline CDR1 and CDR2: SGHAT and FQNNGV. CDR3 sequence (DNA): TGTGCCAGCAGCTTTGGACTAGCAGGCCACAATGAGCAGTTCTTC. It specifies CASSFGLAGHNEQFF. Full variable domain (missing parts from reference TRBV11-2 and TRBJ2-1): EAGVAQSPRYKIIEKRQSVAFWCNPISGHATLYWYQQILGQGPKLLIQFQNNGVVDDSQLPKDRFSAERLKGVDSTLKIQPAKLEDSAVYLCASSFGLAGHNEQFFGPGTRLTVL.

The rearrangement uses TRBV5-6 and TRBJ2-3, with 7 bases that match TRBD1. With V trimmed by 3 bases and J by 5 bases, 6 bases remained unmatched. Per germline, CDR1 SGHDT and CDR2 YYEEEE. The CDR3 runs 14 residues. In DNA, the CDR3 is TGTGCCAGCAGCTCGACAGGGTTCGGAGATACGCAGTATTTT. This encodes CASSSTGFGDTQYF.

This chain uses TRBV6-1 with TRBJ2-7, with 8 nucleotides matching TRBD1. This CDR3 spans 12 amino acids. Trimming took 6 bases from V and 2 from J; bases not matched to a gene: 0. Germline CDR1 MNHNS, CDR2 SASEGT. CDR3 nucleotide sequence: TGTGCCAGCAGGGACAGGGCCTACGAGCAGTACTTC. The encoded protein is CASRDRAYEQYF.

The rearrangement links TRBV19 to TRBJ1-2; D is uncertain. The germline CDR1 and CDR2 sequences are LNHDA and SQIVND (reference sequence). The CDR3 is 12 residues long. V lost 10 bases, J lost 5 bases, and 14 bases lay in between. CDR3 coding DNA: TGTGCCACTAGCAACAGCTTTTATGGCTACACCTTC. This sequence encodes CATSNSFYGYTF.

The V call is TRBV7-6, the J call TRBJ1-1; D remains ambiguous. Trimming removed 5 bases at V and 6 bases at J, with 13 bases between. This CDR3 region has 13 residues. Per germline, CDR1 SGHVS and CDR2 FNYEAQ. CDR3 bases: TGTGCCAGCAGCCCCCATCAGCAGGCTGAAGCTTTCTTT. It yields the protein CASSPHQQAEAFF.

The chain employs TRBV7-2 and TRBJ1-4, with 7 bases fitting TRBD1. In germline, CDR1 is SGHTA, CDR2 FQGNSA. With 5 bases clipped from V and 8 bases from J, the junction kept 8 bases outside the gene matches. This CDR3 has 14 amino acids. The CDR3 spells CASSVTGVGEKLFF. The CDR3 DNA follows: TGTGCCAGCAGCGTCACAGGGGTCGGGGAAAAACTGTTTTTT.

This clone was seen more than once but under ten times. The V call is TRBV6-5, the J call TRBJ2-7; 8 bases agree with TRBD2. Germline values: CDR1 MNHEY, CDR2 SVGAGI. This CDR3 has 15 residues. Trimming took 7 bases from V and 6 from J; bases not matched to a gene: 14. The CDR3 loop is CASNPTPAAGGEQYF. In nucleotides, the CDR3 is TGTGCCAGCAACCCTACTCCTGCGGCGGGGGGCGAGCAGTACTTC.

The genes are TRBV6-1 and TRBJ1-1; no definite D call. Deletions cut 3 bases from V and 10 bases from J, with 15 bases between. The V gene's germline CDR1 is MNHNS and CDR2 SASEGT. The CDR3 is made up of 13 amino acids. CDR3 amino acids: CASSEREKSGAFF. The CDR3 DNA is TGTGCCAGCAGTGAGAGAGAGAAGAGCGGAGCTTTCTTT.

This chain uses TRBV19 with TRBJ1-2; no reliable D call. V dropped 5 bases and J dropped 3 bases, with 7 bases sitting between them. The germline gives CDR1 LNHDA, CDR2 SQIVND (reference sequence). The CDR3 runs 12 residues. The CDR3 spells CASSPEYYGYTF. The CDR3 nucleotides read TGTGCCAGTAGTCCTGAGTACTATGGCTACACCTTC.

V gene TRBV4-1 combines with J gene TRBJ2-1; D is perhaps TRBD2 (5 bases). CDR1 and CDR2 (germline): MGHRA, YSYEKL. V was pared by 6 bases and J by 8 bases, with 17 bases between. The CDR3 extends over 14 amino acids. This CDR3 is CASSHDGVSDEQFF. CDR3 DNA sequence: TGCGCCAGCAGTCACGACGGGGTCAGCGATGAGCAGTTCTTC.

CDR3 in DNA: TGCAGCGTACAGGGACCCCCGTACGAGCAGTACTTC. Its translation: CSVQGPPYEQYF. This chain joins TRBV29-1 and TRBJ2-7; TRBD1 is a possible D gene (6 bases). The V end was cut by 6 bases, the J end by 4 bases, with 13 bases between. Germline-derived CDR1 and CDR2 are SQVTM and ANQGSEA. The CDR3 is 12 amino acids.

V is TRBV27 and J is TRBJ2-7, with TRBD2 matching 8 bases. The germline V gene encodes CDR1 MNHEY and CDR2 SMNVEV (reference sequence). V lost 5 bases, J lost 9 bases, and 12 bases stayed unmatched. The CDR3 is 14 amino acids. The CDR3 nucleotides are TGTGCCAGCAGTCCCCTCCCGGGAGGGCTCAGGCAGTACTTC. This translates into CASSPLPGGLRQYF.

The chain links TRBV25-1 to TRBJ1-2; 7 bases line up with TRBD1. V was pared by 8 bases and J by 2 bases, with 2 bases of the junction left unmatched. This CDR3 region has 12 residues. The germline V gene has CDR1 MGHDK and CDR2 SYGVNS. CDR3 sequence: CASAGGNYGYTF. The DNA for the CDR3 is TGTGCCAGCGCAGGGGGGAACTATGGCTACACCTTC.

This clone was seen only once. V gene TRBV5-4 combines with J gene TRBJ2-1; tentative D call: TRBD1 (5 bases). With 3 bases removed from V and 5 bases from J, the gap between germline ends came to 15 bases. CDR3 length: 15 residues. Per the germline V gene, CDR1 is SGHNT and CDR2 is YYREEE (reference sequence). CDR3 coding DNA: TGTGCCAGCAGCTCCCCACAGGCCTCGGACAATGAGCAGTTCTTC. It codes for CASSSPQASDNEQFF.

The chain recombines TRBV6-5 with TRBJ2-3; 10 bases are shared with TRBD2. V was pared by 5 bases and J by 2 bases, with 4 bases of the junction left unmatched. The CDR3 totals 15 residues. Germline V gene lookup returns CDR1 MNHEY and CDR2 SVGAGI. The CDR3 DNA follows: TGTGCCAGCAGTCCTAGCGGGGGCCCCACAGATACGCAGTATTTT. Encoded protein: CASSPSGGPTDTQYF.

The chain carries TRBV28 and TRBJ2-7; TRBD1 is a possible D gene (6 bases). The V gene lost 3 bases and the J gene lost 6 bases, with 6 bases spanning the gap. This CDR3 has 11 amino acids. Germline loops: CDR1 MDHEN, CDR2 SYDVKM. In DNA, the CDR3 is TGTGCCAGCAGTTTGACAGGCGAGCAGTACTTC. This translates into CASSLTGEQYF.